This record covers a single TCR beta chain. Antigen unknown. This sample is part of a study of T cell responses to AZD1222 COVID-19 vaccine. The study, taken as a whole, reports: Only after the peak T cell response were repertoires sampled.

The table came from immunoSEQ multiplex PCR; TCRdb's copy has only in-frame clones and leaves some out. Of 140,000 to 150,000 clones listed, roughly 80% are singletons. The CDR3 length is 13 residues. V gave up 3 bases and J gave up 3 bases, with 8 bases separating them. The germline gives CDR1 SGHTA, CDR2 FQGTGA. The sample consisted of peripheral blood, taken on day 0 of MenACWY control vaccination. The chain uses TRBV7-3 and TRBJ1-2; D is undetermined. The clonotype was recovered from an adult in good health. The CDR3 spells CASSFNQYYGYTF. The DNA of the CDR3 is TGTGCCAGCAGCTTTAATCAGTACTATGGCTACACCTTC. The entire variable domain, with the rest obtained from reference TRBV7-3 and TRBJ1-2, is as follows: GAGVSQTPSNKVTEKGKYVELRCDPISGHTALYWYRQSLGQGPEFLIYFQGTGAADDSGLPNDRFFAVRPEGSVSTLKIQRTERGDSAVYLCASSFNQYYGYTFGSGTRLTVV.